This is a list of T cell receptor beta chains from one sample in a study of cytomegalovirus exposure and HLA in healthy donors. Sequencing used immunoSEQ multiplex PCR; TCRdb keeps in-frame clones, though not all of them. This specimen shows some 75,000 clones; the ten leading clones hold approximately 5.4%. The sample consisted of PBMCs. The receptors originated from a man aged 40-55 years in good health and CMV-seronegative. Each CDR3 is given with its conserved first and last residue. D genes are given only for firm matches.

TRBJ1-1 | TRBD1 | TRBV18 | CASSASVSQGQPLNTEAFF | TGTGCCAGCTCAGCGAGTGTATCTCAGGGACAGCCACTGAACACTGAAGCTTTCTTT
TRBJ2-1 | TRBD2 | TRBV9 | CASSAWGLAVKDEQFF | TGTGCCAGCAGCGCCTGGGGACTAGCGGTAAAGGATGAGCAGTTCTTC
TRBJ2-2 | NA | TRBV23-1 | CASSPMLGDPGELFF | TGCGCCAGCAGCCCCATGTTAGGGGATCCCGGGGAGCTGTTTTTT
TRBJ2-3 | NA | TRBV15 | CATSRVGTDTQYF | TGTGCCACCAGCAGAGTAGGCACAGATACGCAGTATTTT
TRBJ1-3 | NA | TRBV30 | CASIDISSGNTIYF | TGTGCCTCAATCGACATCTCCTCTGGAAACACCATATATTTT
TRBJ2-3 | TRBD2 | TRBV7-2 | CASSARGGLGTDTQYF | TGTGCCAGCAGCGCCCGGGGGGGCCTCGGAACAGATACGCAGTATTTT
TRBJ2-7 | NA | TRBV7-9 | CASSSQNGRSITYEQYF | TGTGCCAGCAGCTCCCAAAACGGTCGCTCGATTACCTACGAGCAGTACTTC
TRBJ2-1 | TRBD2 | TRBV2 | CASIRRERGEQFF | TGTGCCAGCATAAGGAGAGAGCGGGGCGAGCAGTTCTTC
TRBJ1-1 | TRBD1 | TRBV2 | CASSAGQGNTEAFF | TGTGCCAGCAGTGCGGGACAGGGAAACACTGAAGCTTTCTTT
TRBJ2-1 | TRBD1 | TRBV28 | CAESQGDREGWMVYNEQFF | TGTGCCGAGAGTCAAGGGGACAGGGAGGGGTGGATGGTTTACAATGAGCAGTTCTTC
TRBJ2-7 | NA | TRBV7-2 | CASSLVIGRTETYEQYF | TGTGCCAGCAGCTTAGTGATAGGGCGGACAGAGACCTACGAGCAGTACTTC
TRBJ2-6 | NA | TRBV4-3 | CASSQVWGRTASGANVLTF | TGCGCCAGCAGCCAAGTATGGGGCCGGACAGCCTCTGGGGCCAACGTCCTGACTTTC
TRBJ2-5 | NA | TRBV5-1 | CASSPQTQETQYF | TGCGCCAGCAGCCCTCAGACTCAAGAGACCCAGTACTTC
TRBJ2-2 | TRBD2 | TRBV4-3 | CASSPLGGSLTGELFF | TGCGCCAGCAGCCCTTTGGGCGGGAGTCTCACCGGGGAGCTGTTTTTT
TRBJ1-1 | NA | TRBV5-4 | CASSIKNTEAFF | TGTGCCAGCAGCATAAAGAACACTGAAGCTTTCTTT
TRBJ2-3 | NA | TRBV5-1 | CASNLGEERRADTQYF | TGCGCCAGCAACCTGGGGGAGGAGAGGCGAGCAGATACGCAGTATTTT
TRBJ2-7 | TRBD2 | TRBV18 | CASSPPTSKYEQYF | TGTGCCAGCTCACCACCGACTAGCAAATACGAGCAGTACTTC
TRBJ1-2 | NA | TRBV9 | CASSASTANYGYTF | TGTGCCAGCAGCGCCTCGACAGCAAACTATGGCTACACCTTC
TRBJ2-5 | NA | TRBV5-1 | CASSFNLAETQYF | TGCGCCAGCAGCTTTAATCTAGCGGAGACCCAGTACTTC
TRBJ2-7 | NA | TRBV7-8 | CASSLGRLDRPAGEQYF | TGTGCCAGCAGCTTAGGGAGGCTGGACAGACCAGCGGGGGAGCAGTACTTC
TRBJ2-5 | TRBD1 | TRBV29-1 | CSVGADRVRETQYF | TGCAGCGTTGGCGCGGACAGGGTGAGGGAGACCCAGTACTTC
TRBJ1-1 | TRBD1 | TRBV7-8 | CASSLVPPEDRALAFF | TGTGCCAGCAGCTTAGTTCCCCCTGAGGACAGGGCTCTGGCTTTCTTT
TRBJ1-2 | TRBD1 | TRBV2 | CARTGSGDYGYTF | TGTGCCAGGACAGGGTCAGGAGACTATGGCTACACCTTC
TRBJ2-2 | TRBD2 | TRBV30 | CAWSKGTSSTGELFF | TGTGCCTGGAGTAAGGGGACTAGCAGCACCGGGGAGCTGTTTTTT
TRBJ2-3 | TRBD2 | TRBV5-6 | CASSLAGLAGRSTDTQYF | TGTGCCAGCAGCTTGGCCGGACTAGCGGGGAGAAGCACAGATACGCAGTATTTT
TRBJ2-1 | NA | TRBV7-9 | CASSLTVYNEQFF | TGTGCCAGCAGCTTAACTGTCTACAATGAGCAGTTCTTC
TRBJ2-7 | TRBD2 | TRBV9 | CASSVATGGYEQYF | TGTGCCAGCAGCGTAGCTACGGGGGGCTACGAGCAGTACTTC
TRBJ1-2 | NA | TRBV30 | CAWSGLGGRGDGYTF | TGTGCCTGGAGCGGGTTGGGGGGGCGAGGTGACGGCTACACCTTT
TRBJ1-1 | NA | TRBV5-6 | CASSLAPGTEAFF | TGTGCCAGCAGCTTGGCCCCGGGCACTGAAGCTTTCTTT
TRBJ2-7 | NA | TRBV5-4 | CASSLSFNGPTKQYF | TGTGCCAGCAGCTTGTCTTTTAATGGTCCTACGAAGCAGTACTTC
TRBJ1-1 | NA | TRBV4-3 | CASSQSHDRGPGWAFF | TGCGCCAGCAGCCAAAGCCACGATAGGGGCCCCGGGTGGGCTTTCTTT
TRBJ1-5 | NA | TRBV7-9 | CASSENKVQPQHF | TGTGCCAGCAGCGAAAACAAAGTTCAGCCCCAGCATTTT
TRBJ2-7 | TRBD1 | TRBV10-3 | CAISPGQGGYEQYF | TGTGCCATCAGCCCGGGACAGGGGGGCTACGAGCAGTACTTC
TRBJ1-5 | TRBD1 | TRBV30 | CAWSGMTGAGQPQHF | TGTGCCTGGAGTGGCATGACAGGGGCCGGCCAGCCCCAGCATTTT
TRBJ2-6 | NA | TRBV5-6 | CASSFRVSGANVLTF | TGTGCCAGCAGCTTTCGGGTCTCTGGGGCCAACGTCCTGACTTTC
TRBJ2-7 | NA | TRBV29-1 | CSAQSGVSYEQYF | TGCAGCGCCCAGTCAGGCGTTTCCTACGAGCAGTACTTC
TRBJ2-3 | NA | TRBV7-8 | CASSAERLVGDTQYF | TGTGCCAGCAGCGCAGAGCGCCTTGTCGGAGATACGCAGTATTTT
TRBJ1-1 | TRBD1 | TRBV14 | CASSQDRTGYTEAFF | TGTGCCAGCAGCCAAGACCGGACAGGGTATACTGAAGCTTTCTTT
TRBJ2-7 | TRBD2 | TRBV29-1 | CSGGTSGRAGYWVQYF | TGCAGCGGAGGGACTAGCGGGAGGGCGGGTTATTGGGTGCAGTACTTC